The entry below gives a single T cell receptor (beta chain) sequence along with its context. The antigen is not known. This entry comes from a study of T cell responses to AZD1222 COVID-19 vaccine. The study's findings and limits: Vaccine-associated CD4 TCRs spanned spike, dominant at 160-218 and 743-854. Clonal diversity was possibly underestimated; the donors were predominantly white British and more often female.

The CDR3 has 14 residues. The V gene's germline CDR1 is GTSNPN and CDR2 SVGIG (reference sequence). Trimming removed 7 bases from V and 6 bases from J; junction bases left unmatched: 7. Libraries were prepared by immunoSEQ multiplex PCR; TCRdb keeps only in-frame clonotypes and omits some of them. There are roughly 70,000 clones in the sample; about 90% occur only once, and approximately 6.3% lies in the top ten. This chain connects TRBV30 to TRBJ2-3; 13 bases align to TRBD2. This sample comprised peripheral blood, obtained 28 days after the second dose of the MenACWY control vaccine. The origin of this receptor is an adult who received the MenACWY meningococcal vaccine as a control. Here the CDR3 reads CALAKLAGGDTQYF. CDR3 DNA sequence: TGTGCCTTAGCGAAACTAGCGGGAGGGGATACGCAGTATTTT.